This entry concerns a single T cell receptor (beta chain). The sample is drawn from a study of blood T cell dynamics during melanoma immunotherapy. Study in general: Standard first-line treatment here was pembrolizumab or nivolumab plus ipilimumab in metastatic melanoma.

As for time point: week 3, after first cycle of checkpoint inhibitor. This CDR3 is 15 amino acids long. V was shortened by 2 bases and J by 2 bases, with 12 bases between the two germline ends. CDR1 is MNHNY and CDR2 is SVGAGI in the germline V gene (reference sequence). The method was immunoSEQ multiplex PCR; TCRdb's version includes in-frame clones alone and lacks a portion of them. The data hold some 20,000 clones, with roughly 85% observed a single time. The rearrangement uses TRBV6-6 and TRBJ1-2, with D possibly TRBD1 on 5 matching bases. This clonotype was obtained from a human donor with melanoma. The specimen comprised blood, sampled from a patient treated with checkpoint blockade. The CDR3 protein is CASSYGAGPNYGYTF. DNA for the CDR3: TGTGCCAGCAGTTACGGGGCAGGCCCGAACTATGGCTACACCTTC.